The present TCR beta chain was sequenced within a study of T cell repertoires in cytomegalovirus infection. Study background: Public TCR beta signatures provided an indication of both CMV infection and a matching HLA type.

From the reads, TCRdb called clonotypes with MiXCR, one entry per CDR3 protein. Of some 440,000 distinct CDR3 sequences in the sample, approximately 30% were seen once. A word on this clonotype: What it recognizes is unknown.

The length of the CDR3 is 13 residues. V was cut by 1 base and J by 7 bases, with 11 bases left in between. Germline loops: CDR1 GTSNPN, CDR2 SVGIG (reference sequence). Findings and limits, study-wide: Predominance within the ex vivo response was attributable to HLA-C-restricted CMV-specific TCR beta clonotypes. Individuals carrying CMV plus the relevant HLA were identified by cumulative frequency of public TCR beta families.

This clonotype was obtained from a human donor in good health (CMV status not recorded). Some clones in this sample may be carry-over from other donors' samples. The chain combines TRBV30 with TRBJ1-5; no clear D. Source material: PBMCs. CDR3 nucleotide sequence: TGTGCCTGGAGTGGACAAGTGAGACAGCCCCAGCATTTT. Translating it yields CAWSGQVRQPQHF.